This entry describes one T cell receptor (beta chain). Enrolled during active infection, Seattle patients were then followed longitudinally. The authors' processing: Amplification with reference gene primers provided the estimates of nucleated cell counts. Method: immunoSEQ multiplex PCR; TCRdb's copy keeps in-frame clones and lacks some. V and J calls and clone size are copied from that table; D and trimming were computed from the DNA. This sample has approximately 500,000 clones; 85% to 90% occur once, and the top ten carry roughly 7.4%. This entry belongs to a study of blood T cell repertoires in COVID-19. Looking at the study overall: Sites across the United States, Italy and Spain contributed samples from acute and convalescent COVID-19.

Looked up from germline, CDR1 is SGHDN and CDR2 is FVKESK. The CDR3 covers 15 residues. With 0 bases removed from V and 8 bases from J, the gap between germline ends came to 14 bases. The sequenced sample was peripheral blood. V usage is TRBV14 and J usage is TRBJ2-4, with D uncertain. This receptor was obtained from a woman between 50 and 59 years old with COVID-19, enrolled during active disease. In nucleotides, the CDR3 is TGTGCCAGCAGCCAAGATAGAGTGGGCGCAGACATTCAGTACTTC. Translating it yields CASSQDRVGADIQYF.